This T cell receptor (beta chain) is drawn from a study of early T cells in non-severe SARS-CoV-2 infection. The TCR library protocol was used to attach unique molecular identifiers. These identifiers were attached to individual cDNA molecules. TCRdb reanalysed the 5' RACE reads using MiXCR and keeps one entry per CDR3 protein. This table holds some 40,000 distinct CDR3 sequences, 6% to 7% found once. Germline V gene lookup returns CDR1 MGHRA and CDR2 YSYEKL. This CDR3 comprises 16 residues. With 1 base removed from V and 5 bases from J, the gap between germline ends came to 15 bases. In its sample, this clonotype was seen many times.

The receptor was derived from an adult who was a healthcare worker with PCR-confirmed SARS-CoV-2 infection or an uninfected control (not recorded which). The sequencing here drew on whole blood, taken at baseline. The chain couples TRBV4-1 to TRBJ2-1, with D possibly TRBD2 on 6 matching bases. CDR3 protein: CASSQGHSGPNNEQFF. The CDR3 nucleotides read TGCGCCAGCAGCCAAGGACACAGCGGGCCCAACAATGAGCAGTTCTTC.